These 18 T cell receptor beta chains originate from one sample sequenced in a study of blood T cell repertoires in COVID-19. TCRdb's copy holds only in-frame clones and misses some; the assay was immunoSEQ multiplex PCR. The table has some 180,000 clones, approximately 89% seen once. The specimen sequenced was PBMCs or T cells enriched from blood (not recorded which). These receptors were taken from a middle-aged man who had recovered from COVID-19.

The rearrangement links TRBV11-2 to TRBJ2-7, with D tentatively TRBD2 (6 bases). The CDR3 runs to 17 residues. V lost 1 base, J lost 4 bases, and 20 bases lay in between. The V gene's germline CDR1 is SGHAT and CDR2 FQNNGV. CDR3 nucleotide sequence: TGTGCCAGCAGCTTAGGGTGGGGCGGCAGGACTATGTACGAGCAGTACTTC. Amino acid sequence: CASSLGWGGRTMYEQYF.

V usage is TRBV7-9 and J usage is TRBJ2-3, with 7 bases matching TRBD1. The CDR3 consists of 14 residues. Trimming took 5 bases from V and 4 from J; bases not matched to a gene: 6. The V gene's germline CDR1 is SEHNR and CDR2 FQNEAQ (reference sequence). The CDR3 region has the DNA TGTGCCAGCAGCCTGACAGGGACCCCAGATACGCAGTATTTT. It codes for CASSLTGTPDTQYF. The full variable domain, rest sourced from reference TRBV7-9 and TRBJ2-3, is DTGVSQNPRHKITKRGQNVTFRCDPISEHNRLYWYRQTLGQGPEFLTYFQNEAQLEKSRLLSDRFSAERPKGSFSTLEIQRTEQGDSAMYLCASSLTGTPDTQYFGPGTRLTVL.

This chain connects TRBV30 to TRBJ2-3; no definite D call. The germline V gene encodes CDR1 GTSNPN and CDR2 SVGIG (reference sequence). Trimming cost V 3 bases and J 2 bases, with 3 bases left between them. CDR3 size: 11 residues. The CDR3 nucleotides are TGTGCCTGGAGCAACACAGATACGCAGTATTTT. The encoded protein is CAWSNTDTQYF.

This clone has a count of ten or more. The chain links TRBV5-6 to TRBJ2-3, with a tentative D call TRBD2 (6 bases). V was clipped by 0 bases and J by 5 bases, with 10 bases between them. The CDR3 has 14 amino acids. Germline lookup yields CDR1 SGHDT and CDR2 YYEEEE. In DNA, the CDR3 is TGTGCCAGCAGCTTGGCCACGGGGGTAGATACGCAGTATTTT. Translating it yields CASSLATGVDTQYF.

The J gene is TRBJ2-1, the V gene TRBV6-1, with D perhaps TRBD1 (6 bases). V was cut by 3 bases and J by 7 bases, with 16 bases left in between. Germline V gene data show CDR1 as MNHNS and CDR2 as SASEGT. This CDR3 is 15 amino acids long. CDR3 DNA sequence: TGTGCCAGCAGTGAGTGGCAGGGGAACCTGAATGAGCAGTTCTTC. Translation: CASSEWQGNLNEQFF.

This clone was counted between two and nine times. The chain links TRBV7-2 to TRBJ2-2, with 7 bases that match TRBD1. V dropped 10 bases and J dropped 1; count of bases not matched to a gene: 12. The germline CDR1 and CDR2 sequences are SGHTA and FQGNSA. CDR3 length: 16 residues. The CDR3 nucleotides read TGTGCCAACAACCGTAAGGGACAGTTGAACACCGGGGAGCTGTTTTTT. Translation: CANNRKGQLNTGELFF.

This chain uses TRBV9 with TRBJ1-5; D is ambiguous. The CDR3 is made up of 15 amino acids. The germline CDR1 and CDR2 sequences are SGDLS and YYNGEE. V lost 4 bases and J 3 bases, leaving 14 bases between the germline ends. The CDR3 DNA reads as TGTGCCAGCAGCTACAGAGCGGGAGTCAATCAGCCCCAGCATTTT. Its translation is CASSYRAGVNQPQHF.

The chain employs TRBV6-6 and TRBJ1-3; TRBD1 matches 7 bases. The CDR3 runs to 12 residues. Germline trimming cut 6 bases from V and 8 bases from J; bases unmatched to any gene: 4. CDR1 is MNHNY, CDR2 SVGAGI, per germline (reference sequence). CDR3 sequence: CASSRQGDTIYF. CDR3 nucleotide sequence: TGTGCCAGCAGCCGACAGGGTGACACCATATATTTT.

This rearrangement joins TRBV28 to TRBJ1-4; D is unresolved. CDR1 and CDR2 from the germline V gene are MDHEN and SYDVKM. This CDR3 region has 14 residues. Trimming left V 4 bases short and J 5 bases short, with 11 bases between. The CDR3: CASSWAGTNEKLFF. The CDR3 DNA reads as TGTGCCAGCAGTTGGGCGGGAACGAATGAAAAACTGTTTTTT.

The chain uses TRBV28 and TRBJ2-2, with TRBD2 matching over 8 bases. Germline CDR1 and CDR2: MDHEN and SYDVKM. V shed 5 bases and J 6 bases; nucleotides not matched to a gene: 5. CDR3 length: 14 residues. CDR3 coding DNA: TGTGCCAGCAGTGACTTCGGGGGGGCCGGGGAGCTGTTTTTT. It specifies CASSDFGGAGELFF.

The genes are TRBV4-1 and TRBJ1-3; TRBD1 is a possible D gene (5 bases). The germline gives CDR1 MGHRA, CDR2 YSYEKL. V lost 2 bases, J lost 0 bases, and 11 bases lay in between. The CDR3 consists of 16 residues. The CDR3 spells CASSQPIRGSGNTIYF. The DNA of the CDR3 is TGCGCCAGCAGCCAACCTATTAGGGGCTCTGGAAACACCATATATTTT.

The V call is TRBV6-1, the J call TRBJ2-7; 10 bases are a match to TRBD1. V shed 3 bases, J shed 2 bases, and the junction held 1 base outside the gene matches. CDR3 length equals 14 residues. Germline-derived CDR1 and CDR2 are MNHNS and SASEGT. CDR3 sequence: CASSDGTGAYEQYF. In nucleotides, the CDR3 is TGTGCCAGCAGTGACGGGACAGGGGCCTACGAGCAGTACTTC.

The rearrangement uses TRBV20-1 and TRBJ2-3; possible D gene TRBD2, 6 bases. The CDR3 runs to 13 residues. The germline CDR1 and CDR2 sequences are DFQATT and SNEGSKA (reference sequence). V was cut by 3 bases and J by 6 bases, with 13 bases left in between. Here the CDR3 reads CSASRGRSDTQYF. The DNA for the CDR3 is TGCAGTGCTAGTCGGGGGAGAAGTGATACGCAGTATTTT.

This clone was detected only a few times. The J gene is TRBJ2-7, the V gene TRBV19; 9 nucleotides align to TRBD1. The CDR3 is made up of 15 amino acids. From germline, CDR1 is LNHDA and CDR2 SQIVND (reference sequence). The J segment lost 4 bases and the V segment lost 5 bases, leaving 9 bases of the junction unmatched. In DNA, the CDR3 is TGTGCCAGTAGTTTAACAGGACAGGGGAGATACGAGCAGTACTTC. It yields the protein CASSLTGQGRYEQYF.

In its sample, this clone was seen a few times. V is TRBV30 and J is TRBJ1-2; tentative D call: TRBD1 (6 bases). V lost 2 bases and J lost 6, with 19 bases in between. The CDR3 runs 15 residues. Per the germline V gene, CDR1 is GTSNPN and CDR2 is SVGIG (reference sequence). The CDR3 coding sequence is TGTGCCTGGAGTAAAGAGTACAGGGTGAAGGATGGCTACACCTTC. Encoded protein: CAWSKEYRVKDGYTF. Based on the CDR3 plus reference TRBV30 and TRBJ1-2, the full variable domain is SQTIHQWPATLVQPVGSPLSLECTVEGTSNPNLYWYRQAAGRGLQLLFYSVGIGQISSEVPQNLSASRPQDRQFILSSKKLLLSDSGFYLCAWSKEYRVKDGYTFGSGTRLTVV.

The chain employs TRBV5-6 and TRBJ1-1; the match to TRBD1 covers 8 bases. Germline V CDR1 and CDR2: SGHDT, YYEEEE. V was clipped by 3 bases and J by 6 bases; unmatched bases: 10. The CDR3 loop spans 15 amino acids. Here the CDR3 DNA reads TGTGCCAGCAGCTGGGGGACAGGCCACCCCGCTGAAGCTTTCTTT. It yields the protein CASSWGTGHPAEAFF.

The CDR3 reads CAWSGGRGETQYF. The CDR3 nucleotides are TGTGCCTGGAGTGGGGGGAGGGGGGAGACCCAGTACTTC. V gene TRBV30 combines with J gene TRBJ2-5; possibly TRBD2 for D (7 bases). The CDR3 is made up of 13 amino acids. Germline V lookup: CDR1 GTSNPN, CDR2 SVGIG (reference sequence). V dropped 1 base and J dropped 5 bases, with 11 bases sitting between them.

Written as DNA, the CDR3 is TGTGCCAGCAGCCAACTAGGACTAGCGGGAGCATCCTACCAAGAGACCCAGTACTTC. This encodes CASSQLGLAGASYQETQYF. The chain uses TRBV3-1 (or the pseudogene TRBV3-2) and TRBJ2-5; 13 bases line up with TRBD2. V dropped 2 bases and J dropped 0; count of bases not matched to a gene: 9. The CDR3 totals 19 residues. Germline V gives CDR1 LGHDT, CDR2 YNNKEL (reference sequence).